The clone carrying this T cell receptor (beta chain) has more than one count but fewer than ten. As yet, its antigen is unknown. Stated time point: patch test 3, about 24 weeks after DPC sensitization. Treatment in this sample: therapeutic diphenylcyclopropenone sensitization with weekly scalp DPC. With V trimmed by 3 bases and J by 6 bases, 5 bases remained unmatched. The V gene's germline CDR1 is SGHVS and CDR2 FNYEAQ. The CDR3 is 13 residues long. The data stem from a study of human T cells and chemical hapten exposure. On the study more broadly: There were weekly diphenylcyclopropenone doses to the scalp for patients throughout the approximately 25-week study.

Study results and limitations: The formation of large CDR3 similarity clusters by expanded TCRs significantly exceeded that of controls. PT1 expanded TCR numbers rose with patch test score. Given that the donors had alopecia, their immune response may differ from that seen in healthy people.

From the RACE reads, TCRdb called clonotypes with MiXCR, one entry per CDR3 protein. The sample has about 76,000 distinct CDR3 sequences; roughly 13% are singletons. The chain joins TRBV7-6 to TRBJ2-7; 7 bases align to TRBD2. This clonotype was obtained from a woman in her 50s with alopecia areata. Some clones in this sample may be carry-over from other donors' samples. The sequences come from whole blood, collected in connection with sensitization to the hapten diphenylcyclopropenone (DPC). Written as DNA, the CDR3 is TGTGCCAGCAGCTTGGGACTACTTAGCGAGCAGTACTTC. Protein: CASSLGLLSEQYF.